This T cell receptor beta chain was profiled in a study of response to subunit inactivated influenza vaccine. About this clonotype itself: Its antigen is still unknown.

Germline lookup yields CDR1 DFQATT and CDR2 SNEGSKA (reference sequence). V gave up 2 bases and J gave up 2 bases; unmatched junction bases: 4. The CDR3 sequence is 15 residues long. TCRdb re-analysed the RT-PCR reads in MiXCR, keeping a single row per CDR3 protein. This table has about 500,000 distinct CDR3 sequences, 10% to 15% appearing once. Study-wide findings and caveats: Each seasonal influenza vaccination, the authors suggested, recruits few new T cells.

The chain employs TRBV20-1 and TRBJ2-3; 10 bases agree with TRBD2. The clonotype originates from a man aged 50 to 59 who received an inactivated influenza vaccine. Sequencing used PBMCs from blood, obtained 45 days after vaccination. CDR3 in amino acids: CSARIGTSATDTQYF. CDR3 in DNA: TGCAGTGCTAGAATCGGGACTAGCGCCACAGATACGCAGTATTTT.